This T cell receptor (beta chain) was recorded in a study of cytomegalovirus exposure and HLA in healthy donors. Study findings and constraints: A later analysis found that most CMV-associated TCR beta chains appeared HLA-restricted. Later analysis demonstrated an association between a missense DCLRE1C variant and TCR beta V- and J-gene trimming. TCR beta chains numbering under 200 were designated cytomegalovirus-associated. Another analysis was done later, and it associated 15,000 or so TCR beta sequences with HLA alleles at 0.05 false discovery rate.

As for this clone: The antigen is not known.

Trimming stripped 4 bases from V and 4 bases from J, with 11 bases between. This CDR3 has 12 residues. Looked up from germline, CDR1 is SQVTM and CDR2 is ANQGSEA. PCR primers comprised 60 Vbeta and 13 Jbeta primers. Produced via immunoSEQ multiplex PCR; TCRdb's table is partial and in-frame only. The table has roughly 180,000 clones, around 85% seen once; the top ten hold 1%. Sequencing input: PBMCs. The chain combines TRBV29-1 with TRBJ2-7, with D possibly TRBD2 on 6 matching bases. The clonotype was recovered from a boy between 2 and 10 years old in good health and CMV-seronegative. CDR3 sequence reads: CSVGRARYEQYF. The CDR3 DNA reads TGCAGCGTTGGGAGGGCCCGGTACGAGCAGTACTTC.